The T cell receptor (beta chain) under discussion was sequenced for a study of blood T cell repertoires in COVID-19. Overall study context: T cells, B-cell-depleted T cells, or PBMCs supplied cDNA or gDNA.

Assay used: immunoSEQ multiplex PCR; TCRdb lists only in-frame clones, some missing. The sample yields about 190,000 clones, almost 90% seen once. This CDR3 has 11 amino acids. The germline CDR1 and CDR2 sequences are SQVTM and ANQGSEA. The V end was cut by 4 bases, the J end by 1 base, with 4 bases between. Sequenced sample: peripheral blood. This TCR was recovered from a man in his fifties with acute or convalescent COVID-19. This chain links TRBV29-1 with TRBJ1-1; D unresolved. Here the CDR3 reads CSVGANTEAFF. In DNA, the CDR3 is TGCAGCGTTGGAGCGAACACTGAAGCTTTCTTT. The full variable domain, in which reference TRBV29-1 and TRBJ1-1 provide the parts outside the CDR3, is SAVISQKPSRDICQRGTSLTIQCQVDSQVTMMFWYRQQPGQSLTLIATANQGSEATYESGFVIDKFPISRPNLTFSTLTVSNMSPEDSSIYLCSVGANTEAFFGQGTRLTVV.